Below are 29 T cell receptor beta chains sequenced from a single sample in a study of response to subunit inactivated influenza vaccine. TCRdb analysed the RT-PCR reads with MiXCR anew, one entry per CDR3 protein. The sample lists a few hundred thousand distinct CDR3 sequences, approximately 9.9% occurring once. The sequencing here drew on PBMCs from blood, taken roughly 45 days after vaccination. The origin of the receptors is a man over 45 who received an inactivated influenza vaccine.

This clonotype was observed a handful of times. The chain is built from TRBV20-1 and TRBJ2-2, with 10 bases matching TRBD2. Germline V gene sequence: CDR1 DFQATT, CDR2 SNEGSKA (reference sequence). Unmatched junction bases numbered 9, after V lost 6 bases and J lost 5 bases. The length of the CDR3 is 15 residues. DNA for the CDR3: TGCAGTGCGGACTCCGGGACTAGCGTAACCGGGGAGCTGTTTTTT. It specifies CSADSGTSVTGELFF.

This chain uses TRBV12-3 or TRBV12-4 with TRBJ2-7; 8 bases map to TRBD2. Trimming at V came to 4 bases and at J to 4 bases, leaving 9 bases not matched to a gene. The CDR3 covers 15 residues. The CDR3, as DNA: TGTGCCAGCAGTTCAAGCGGGAGAACATTGTACGAGCAGTACTTC. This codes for CASSSSGRTLYEQYF.

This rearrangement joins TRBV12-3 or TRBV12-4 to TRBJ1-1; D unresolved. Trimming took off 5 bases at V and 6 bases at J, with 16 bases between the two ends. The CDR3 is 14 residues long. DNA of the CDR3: TGTGCCAGCAGTCAGGAGGTTAGGAGGGCTGAAGCTTTCTTT. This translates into CASSQEVRRAEAFF.

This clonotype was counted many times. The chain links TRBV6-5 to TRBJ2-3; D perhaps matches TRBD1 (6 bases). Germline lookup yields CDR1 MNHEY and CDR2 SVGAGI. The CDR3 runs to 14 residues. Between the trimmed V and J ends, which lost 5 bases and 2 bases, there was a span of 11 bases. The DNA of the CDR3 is TGTGCCAGCAGTCCCCAGGGGTTCACAGATACGCAGTATTTT. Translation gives CASSPQGFTDTQYF.

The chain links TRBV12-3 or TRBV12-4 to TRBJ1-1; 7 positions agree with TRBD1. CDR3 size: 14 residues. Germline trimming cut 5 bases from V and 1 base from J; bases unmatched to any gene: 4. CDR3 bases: TGTGCCAGCAGTCCCAACAGGGGGAACACTGAAGCTTTCTTT. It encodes CASSPNRGNTEAFF.

CDR3 coding DNA: TGTGCCAGCAGCGAGGACGGATTTAATGAAAAACTGTTTTTT. It is translated as CASSEDGFNEKLFF. The chain combines TRBV9 with TRBJ1-4, with no clear D. The germline V gene encodes CDR1 SGDLS and CDR2 YYNGEE. The CDR3 spans 14 residues. The V end was cut by 3 bases, the J end by 4 bases, with 10 bases between.

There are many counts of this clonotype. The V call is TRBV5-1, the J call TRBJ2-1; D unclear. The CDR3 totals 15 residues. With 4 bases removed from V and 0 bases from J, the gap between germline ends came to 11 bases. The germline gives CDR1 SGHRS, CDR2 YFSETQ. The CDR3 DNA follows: TGCGCCAGCAGCCCCGGAACAGTCTCCTACAATGAGCAGTTCTTC. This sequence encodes CASSPGTVSYNEQFF.

CDR3 coding DNA: TGTGCCAGCAGCTTGGGGTCAGAGGGATACGAGCAGTACTTC. Translation gives CASSLGSEGYEQYF. The rearrangement uses TRBV7-3 and TRBJ2-7, with D possibly TRBD2 on 5 matching bases. V was trimmed by 3 bases and J by 4 bases, leaving 13 bases between them. The germline V gene encodes CDR1 SGHTA and CDR2 FQGTGA. The CDR3 extends over 14 amino acids.

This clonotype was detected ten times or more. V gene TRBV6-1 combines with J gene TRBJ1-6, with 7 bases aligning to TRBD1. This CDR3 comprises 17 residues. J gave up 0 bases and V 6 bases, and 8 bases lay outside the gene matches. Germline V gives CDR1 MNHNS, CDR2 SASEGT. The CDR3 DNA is TGTGCCAGCAGGCCCGACAGGGTTGGCTCCTATAATTCACCCCTCCACTTT. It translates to CASRPDRVGSYNSPLHF.

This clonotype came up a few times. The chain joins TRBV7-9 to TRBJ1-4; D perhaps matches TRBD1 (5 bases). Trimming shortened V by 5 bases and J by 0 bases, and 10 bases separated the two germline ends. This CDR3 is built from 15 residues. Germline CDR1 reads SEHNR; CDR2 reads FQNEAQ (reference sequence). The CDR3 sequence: CASSQDRPTNEKLFF. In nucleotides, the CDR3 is TGTGCCAGCAGCCAAGACAGACCAACTAATGAAAAACTGTTTTTT.

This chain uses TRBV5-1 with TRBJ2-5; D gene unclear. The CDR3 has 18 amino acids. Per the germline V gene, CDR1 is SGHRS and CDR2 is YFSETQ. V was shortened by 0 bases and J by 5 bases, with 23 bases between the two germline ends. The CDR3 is CASSLAALATRAVETQYF. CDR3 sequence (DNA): TGCGCCAGCAGCTTGGCCGCTCTGGCGACAAGGGCGGTGGAGACCCAGTACTTC. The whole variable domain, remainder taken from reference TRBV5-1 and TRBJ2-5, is KAGVTQTPRYLIKTRGQQVTLSCSPISGHRSVSWYQQTPGQGLQFLFEYFSETQRNKGNFPGRFSGRQFSNSRSEMNVSTLELGDSALYLCASSLAALATRAVETQYFGPGTRLLVL.

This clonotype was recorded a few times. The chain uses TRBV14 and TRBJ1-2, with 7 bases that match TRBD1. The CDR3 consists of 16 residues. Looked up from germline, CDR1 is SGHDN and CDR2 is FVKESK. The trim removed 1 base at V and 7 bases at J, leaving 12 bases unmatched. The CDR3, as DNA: TGTGCCAGCAGCCAAGTGAACTCGGGACAGACTGGTGGCTACACCTTC. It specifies CASSQVNSGQTGGYTF.

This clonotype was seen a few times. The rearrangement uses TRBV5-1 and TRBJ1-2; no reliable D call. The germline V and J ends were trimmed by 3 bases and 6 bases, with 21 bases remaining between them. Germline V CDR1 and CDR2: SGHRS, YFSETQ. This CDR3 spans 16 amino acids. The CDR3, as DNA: TGCGCCAGCAGCTCGGCTCAGGCGGGGTCGAAGGATGGCTACACCTTC. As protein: CASSSAQAGSKDGYTF.

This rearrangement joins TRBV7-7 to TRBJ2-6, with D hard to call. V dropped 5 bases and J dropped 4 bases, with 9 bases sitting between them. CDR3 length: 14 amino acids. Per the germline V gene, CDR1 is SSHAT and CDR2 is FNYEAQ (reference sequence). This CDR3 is CASSPNPGANVLTF. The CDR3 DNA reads TGTGCCAGCAGCCCTAATCCGGGGGCCAACGTCCTGACTTTC.

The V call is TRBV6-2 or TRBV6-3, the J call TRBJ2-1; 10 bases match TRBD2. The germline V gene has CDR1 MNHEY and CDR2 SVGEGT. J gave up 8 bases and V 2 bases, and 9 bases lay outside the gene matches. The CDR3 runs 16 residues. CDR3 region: CASSYPSGRALDEQFF. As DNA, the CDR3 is TGTGCCAGCAGTTACCCAAGCGGGAGGGCCCTCGATGAGCAGTTCTTC.

The CDR3 loop is CASSLTENTDTQYF. The DNA of the CDR3 is TGTGCCAGCAGCTTAACTGAGAACACAGATACGCAGTATTTT. This chain uses TRBV5-4 with TRBJ2-3; D is unresolved. The CDR3 has 14 amino acids. Trimming removed 2 bases from V and 2 bases from J, with 9 bases in between. Looked up from germline, CDR1 is SGHNT and CDR2 is YYREEE (reference sequence).

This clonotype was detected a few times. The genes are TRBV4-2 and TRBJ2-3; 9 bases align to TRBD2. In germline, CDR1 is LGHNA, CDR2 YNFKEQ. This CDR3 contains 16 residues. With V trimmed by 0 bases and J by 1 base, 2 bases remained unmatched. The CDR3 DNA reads TGTGCCAGCAGCCAAGAGGCGGGGGGGCGCACAGATACGCAGTATTTT. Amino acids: CASSQEAGGRTDTQYF.

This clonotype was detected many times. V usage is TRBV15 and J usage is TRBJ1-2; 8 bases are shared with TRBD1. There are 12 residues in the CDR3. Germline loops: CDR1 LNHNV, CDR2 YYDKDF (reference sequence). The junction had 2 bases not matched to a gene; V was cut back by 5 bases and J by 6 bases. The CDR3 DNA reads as TGTGCCACCAGCGAACAGGGGGATGGCTACACCTTC. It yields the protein CATSEQGDGYTF.

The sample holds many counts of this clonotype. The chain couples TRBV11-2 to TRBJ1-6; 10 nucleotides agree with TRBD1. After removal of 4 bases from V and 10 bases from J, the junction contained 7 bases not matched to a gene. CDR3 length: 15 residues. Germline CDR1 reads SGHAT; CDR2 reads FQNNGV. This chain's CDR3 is CASSSGQGFGSPLHF. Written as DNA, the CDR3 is TGTGCCAGCAGCTCGGGACAGGGGTTCGGGTCACCCCTCCACTTT. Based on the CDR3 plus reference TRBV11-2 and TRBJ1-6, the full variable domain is EAGVAQSPRYKIIEKRQSVAFWCNPISGHATLYWYQQILGQGPKLLIQFQNNGVVDDSQLPKDRFSAERLKGVDSTLKIQPAKLEDSAVYLCASSSGQGFGSPLHFGNGTRLTVT.

CDR3 protein: CASSMTGIISGANVLTF. The CDR3 region has the DNA TGTGCCAGCAGTATGACAGGGATTATCTCTGGGGCCAACGTCCTGACTTTC. The V and J genes are TRBV12-3 or TRBV12-4 and TRBJ2-6; 7 nucleotides agree with TRBD1. CDR3 length equals 17 residues. The V gene end was trimmed by 5 bases and the J gene end by 0 bases; junction bases not matched to a gene: 7.

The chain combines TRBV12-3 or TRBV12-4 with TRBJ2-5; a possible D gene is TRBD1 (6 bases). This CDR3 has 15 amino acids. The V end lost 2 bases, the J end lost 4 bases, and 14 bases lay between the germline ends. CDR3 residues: CASSLLGGVGETQYF. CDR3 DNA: TGTGCCAGCAGTTTATTAGGGGGAGTAGGAGAGACCCAGTACTTC.

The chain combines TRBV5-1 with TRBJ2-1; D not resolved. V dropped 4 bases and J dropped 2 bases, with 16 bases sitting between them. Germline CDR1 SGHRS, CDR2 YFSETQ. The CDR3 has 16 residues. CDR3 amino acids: CASSPSADPAYNEQFF. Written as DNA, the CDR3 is TGCGCCAGCAGCCCCTCTGCGGATCCGGCCTACAATGAGCAGTTCTTC.

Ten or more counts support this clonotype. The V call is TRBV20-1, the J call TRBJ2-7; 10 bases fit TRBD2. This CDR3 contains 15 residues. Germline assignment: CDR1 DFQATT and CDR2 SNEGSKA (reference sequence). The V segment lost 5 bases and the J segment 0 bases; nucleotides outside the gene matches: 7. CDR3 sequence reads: CSAGAASGSSYEQYF. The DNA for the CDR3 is TGCAGTGCTGGAGCGGCTAGCGGGAGCTCCTACGAGCAGTACTTC.

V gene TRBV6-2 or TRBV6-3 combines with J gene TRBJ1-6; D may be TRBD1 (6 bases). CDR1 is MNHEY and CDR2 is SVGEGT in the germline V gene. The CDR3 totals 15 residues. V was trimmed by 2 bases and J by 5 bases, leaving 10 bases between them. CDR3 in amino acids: CASSYVGQDNSPLHF. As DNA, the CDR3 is TGTGCCAGCAGTTACGTGGGACAAGATAATTCACCCCTCCACTTT.

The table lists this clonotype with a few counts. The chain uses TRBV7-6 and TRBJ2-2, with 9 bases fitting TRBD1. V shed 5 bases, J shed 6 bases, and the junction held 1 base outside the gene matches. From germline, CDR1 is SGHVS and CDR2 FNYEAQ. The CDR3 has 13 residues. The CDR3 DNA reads TGTGCCAGCAGCCGGACAGGGGCCGGGGAGCTGTTTTTT. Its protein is CASSRTGAGELFF.

As DNA, the CDR3 is TGTGCCAGCAGCCCGACCCTTTTGGACATTCAAGAGACCCAGTACTTC. It translates to CASSPTLLDIQETQYF. The chain has TRBV5-6 and TRBJ2-5, with D maybe TRBD1 (5 bases). Deletions cut 4 bases from V and 2 bases from J, with 18 bases between. The length of the CDR3 is 16 residues. CDR1 and CDR2 (germline): SGHDT, YYEEEE. The whole variable domain, filled in from reference TRBV5-6 and TRBJ2-5, reads DAGVTQSPTHLIKTRGQQVTLRCSPKSGHDTVSWYQQALGQGPQFIFQYYEEEERQRGNFPDRFSGHQFPNYSSELNVNALLLGDSALYLCASSPTLLDIQETQYFGPGTRLLVL.

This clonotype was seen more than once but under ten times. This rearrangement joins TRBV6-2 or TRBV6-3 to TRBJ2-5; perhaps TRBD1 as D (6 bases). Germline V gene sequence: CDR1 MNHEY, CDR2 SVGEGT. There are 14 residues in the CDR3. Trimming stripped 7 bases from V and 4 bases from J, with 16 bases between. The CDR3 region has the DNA TGTGCCAGCACAAAGAGGGGGTTGGCAGAGACCCAGTACTTC. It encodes CASTKRGLAETQYF.

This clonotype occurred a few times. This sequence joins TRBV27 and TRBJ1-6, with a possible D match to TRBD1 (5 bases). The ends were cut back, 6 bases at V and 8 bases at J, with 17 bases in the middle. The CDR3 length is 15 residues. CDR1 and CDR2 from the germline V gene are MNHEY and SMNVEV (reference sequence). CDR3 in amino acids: CASSPDRDFYSPLHF. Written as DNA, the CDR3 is TGTGCCAGCAGCCCCGACCGGGACTTCTATTCACCCCTCCACTTT.

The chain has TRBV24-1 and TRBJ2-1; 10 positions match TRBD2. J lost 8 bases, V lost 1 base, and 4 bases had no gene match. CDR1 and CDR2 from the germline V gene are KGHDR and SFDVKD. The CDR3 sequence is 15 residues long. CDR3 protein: CATSDLAGGVDEQFF. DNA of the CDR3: TGTGCCACCAGTGATTTAGCGGGGGGGGTCGATGAGCAGTTCTTC.